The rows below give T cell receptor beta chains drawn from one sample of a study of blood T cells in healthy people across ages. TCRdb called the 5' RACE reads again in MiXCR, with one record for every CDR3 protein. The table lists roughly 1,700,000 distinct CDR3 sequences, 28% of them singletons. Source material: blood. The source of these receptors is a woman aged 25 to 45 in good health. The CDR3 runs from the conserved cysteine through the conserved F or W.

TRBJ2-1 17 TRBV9 CASSPYRTSGGAREQFF
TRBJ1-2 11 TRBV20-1 CSARSSGGYTF
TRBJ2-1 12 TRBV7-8 CASSLDSYEQFF
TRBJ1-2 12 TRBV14 CAGEGLAYGYTF
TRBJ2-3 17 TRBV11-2 CASKTSRGQGRTDTQYF
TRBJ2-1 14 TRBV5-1 CASSPGTSGNEQFF
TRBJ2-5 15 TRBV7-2 CASSLAAGGAETQYF
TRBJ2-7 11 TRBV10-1 CASRTLWEQYF
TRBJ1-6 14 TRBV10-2 CASSTGSLQGPLHF
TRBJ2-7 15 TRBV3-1 CASRRSGGGSYEQYF